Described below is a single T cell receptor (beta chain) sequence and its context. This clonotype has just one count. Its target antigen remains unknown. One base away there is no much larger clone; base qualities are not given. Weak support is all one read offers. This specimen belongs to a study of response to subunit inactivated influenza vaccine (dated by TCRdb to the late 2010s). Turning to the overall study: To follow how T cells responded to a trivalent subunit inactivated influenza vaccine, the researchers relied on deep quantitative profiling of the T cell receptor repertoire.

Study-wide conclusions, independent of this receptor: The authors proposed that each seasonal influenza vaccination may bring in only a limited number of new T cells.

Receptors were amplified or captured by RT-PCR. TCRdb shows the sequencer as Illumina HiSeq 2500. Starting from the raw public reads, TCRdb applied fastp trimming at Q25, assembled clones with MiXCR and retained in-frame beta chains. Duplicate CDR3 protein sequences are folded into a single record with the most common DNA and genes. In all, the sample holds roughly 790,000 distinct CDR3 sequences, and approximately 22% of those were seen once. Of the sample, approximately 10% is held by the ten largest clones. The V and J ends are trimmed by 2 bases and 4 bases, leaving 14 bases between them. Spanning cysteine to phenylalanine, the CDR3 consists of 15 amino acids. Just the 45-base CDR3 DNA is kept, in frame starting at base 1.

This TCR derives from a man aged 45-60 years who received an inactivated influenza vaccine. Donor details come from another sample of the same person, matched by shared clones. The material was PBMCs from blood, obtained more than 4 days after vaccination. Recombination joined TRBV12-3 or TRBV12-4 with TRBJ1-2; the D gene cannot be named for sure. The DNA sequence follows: TGTGCCAGCAGTTTATTTGCGTTTGGCGGCTATGGCTACACCTTC. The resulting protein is CASSLFAFGGYGYTF.